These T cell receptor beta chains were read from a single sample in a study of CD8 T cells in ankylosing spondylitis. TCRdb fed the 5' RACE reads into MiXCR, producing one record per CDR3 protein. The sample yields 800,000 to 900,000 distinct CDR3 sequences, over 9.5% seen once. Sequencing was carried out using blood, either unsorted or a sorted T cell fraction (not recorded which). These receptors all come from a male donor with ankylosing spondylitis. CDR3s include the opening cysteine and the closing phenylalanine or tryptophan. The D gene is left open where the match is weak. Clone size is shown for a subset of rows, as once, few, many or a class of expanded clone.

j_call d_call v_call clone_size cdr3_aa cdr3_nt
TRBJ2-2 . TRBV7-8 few CASSLVVGRHTRELFF TGTGCCAGCAGCTTAGTGGTTGGCAGACACACCCGGGAGCTGTTTTTT
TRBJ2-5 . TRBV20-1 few CSAIPFRATTRETQYF TGCAGTGCTATACCATTTCGTGCTACCACTCGGGAGACCCAGTACTTC
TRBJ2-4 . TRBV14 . CASSQDREAKNIQYF TGTGCCAGCAGCCAAGACCGAGAAGCCAAAAACATTCAGTACTTC
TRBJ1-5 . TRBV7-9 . CASSLGPPLRGHF TGTGCCAGCAGCTTAGGACCGCCCCTTCGGGGGCATTTT
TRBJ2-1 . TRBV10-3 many CAISLDSSYNEQFF TGTGCCATCAGTCTGGACAGCTCCTACAATGAGCAGTTCTTC
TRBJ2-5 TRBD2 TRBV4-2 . CASSHDLAGQETQYF TGTGCCAGCAGCCACGACCTAGCGGGGCAAGAGACCCAGTACTTC
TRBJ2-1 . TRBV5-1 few CASSTMTGYNEQFF TGCGCCAGCAGCACAATGACAGGTTACAATGAGCAGTTCTTC
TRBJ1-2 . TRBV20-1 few CSAQTARMGGYTF TGCAGTGCTCAGACAGCTCGTATGGGTGGCTACACCTTC
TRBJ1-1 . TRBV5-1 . CASSLGTTHGAFF TGCGCCAGCAGCCTGGGGACTACCCACGGAGCTTTCTTT
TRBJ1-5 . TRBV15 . CATSRKDIDQPQHF TGTGCCACCAGCAGAAAGGATATTGATCAGCCCCAGCATTTT
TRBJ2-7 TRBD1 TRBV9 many CASSVTGANDEQYF TGTGCCAGCAGCGTGACAGGGGCTAATGACGAGCAGTACTTC
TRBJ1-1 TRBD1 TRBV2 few CASTAGTGWSEAFF TGTGCCAGCACCGCCGGGACAGGTTGGTCTGAAGCTTTCTTT
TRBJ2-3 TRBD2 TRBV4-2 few CASSHHRGGSTDTQYF TGTGCCAGCAGCCACCACCGGGGGGGCAGCACAGATACGCAGTATTTT
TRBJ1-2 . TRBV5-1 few CASRPTGRGNLNYGYTF TGCGCCAGCAGACCTACGGGACGCGGAAATCTTAACTATGGCTACACCTTC
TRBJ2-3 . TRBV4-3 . CASSQGPQLADTQYF TGCGCCAGCAGCCAAGGCCCCCAACTAGCAGATACGCAGTATTTT
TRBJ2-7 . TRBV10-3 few CAISESLADVGSEQYF TGTGCCATCAGTGAGTCCCTGGCGGACGTCGGGTCCGAGCAGTACTTC
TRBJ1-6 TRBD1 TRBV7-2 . CASSLKGQGYSPLHF TGTGCCAGCAGCTTGAAGGGACAGGGGTATTCACCCCTCCACTTT
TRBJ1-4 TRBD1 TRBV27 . CASSPFTGGKGEKLFF TGTGCCAGCAGCCCTTTTACAGGGGGCAAAGGTGAAAAACTGTTTTTT
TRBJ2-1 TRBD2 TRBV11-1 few CASSPTGTSGGRVNEQFF TGTGCCAGCAGCCCCACCGGGACTAGCGGAGGGAGGGTCAATGAGCAGTTCTTC
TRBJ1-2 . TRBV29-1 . CSVMRGRYGYTF TGCAGCGTTATGAGGGGACGTTATGGCTACACCTTC
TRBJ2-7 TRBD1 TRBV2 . CASRRQGSRAEQYF TGTGCCAGCCGTAGACAGGGGTCGCGTGCCGAGCAGTACTTC
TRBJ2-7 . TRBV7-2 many CASSLELMSGSYEQYF TGTGCCAGCAGCTTAGAACTGATGAGCGGTTCCTACGAGCAGTACTTC
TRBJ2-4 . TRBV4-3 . CASSLFPPGAPRNIQYF TGCGCCAGCAGCCTTTTTCCACCGGGGGCCCCACGAAACATTCAGTACTTC
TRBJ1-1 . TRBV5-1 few CASSLAGFQAFF TGCGCCAGCAGCTTGGCGGGGTTTCAAGCTTTCTTT
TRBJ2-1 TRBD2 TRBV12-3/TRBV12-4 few CASSLARGGGELRKEQFF TGTGCCAGCAGTTTAGCCCGAGGCGGGGGGGAACTTAGGAAAGAGCAGTTCTTC
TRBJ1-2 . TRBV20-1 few CSARVTGYGYTF TGCAGTGCTAGAGTTACAGGCTATGGCTACACCTTC
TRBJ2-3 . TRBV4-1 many CASSQVESSGSRQYF TGCGCCAGCAGCCAAGTCGAGTCGTCGGGATCGAGGCAGTATTTT
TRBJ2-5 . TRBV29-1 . CSGGSTLGPQETQYF TGCAGCGGGGGGAGCACTCTTGGACCTCAAGAGACCCAGTACTTC
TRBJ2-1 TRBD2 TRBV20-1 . CSAITSGTYNEQFF TGCAGTGCTATCACTAGCGGGACCTACAATGAGCAGTTCTTC
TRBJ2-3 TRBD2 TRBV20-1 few CSARLAGESTDTQYF TGCAGTGCTAGACTAGCGGGGGAAAGCACAGATACGCAGTATTTT
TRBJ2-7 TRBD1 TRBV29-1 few CSVGQGARGEQYF TGCAGCGTTGGTCAGGGGGCGCGAGGCGAGCAGTACTTC
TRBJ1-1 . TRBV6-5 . CASSYSQAMNTEAFF TGTGCCAGCAGTTACTCGCAGGCCATGAACACTGAAGCTTTCTTT
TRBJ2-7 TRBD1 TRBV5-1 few CASSPGQPSYEQYF TGCGCCAGCAGCCCGGGACAGCCCTCCTACGAGCAGTACTTC